This T cell receptor (beta chain) was profiled in a study of monozygotic twins with cystic fibrosis. Broader study findings: Age, concordance and disease severity did not associate with shared CDR3 numbers. Clonality was generally low (median around 0.0098), higher in the most severe patients. Monozygotic CF twin pairs shared significantly more nucleotide-identical clonotypes than unrelated CF individuals did.

As concerns this clone: Its specificity is not known.

After removal of 1 base from V and 7 bases from J, the junction contained 4 bases not matched to a gene. This CDR3 region has 16 residues. Germline V gives CDR1 SEHNR, CDR2 FQNEAQ (reference sequence). Measured with immunoSEQ multiplex PCR; TCRdb has only the in-frame clones, and not every one. The sample lists 30,000 to 45,000 clones, over 70% occurring once. V gene TRBV7-9 combines with J gene TRBJ1-6, with TRBD1 matching over 10 bases. The source of this sequence is a girl aged 2-9 years with cystic fibrosis. Sequencing was done on a sample of blood. DNA of the CDR3: TGTGCCAGCAGCTTAGTCGCGGGACAGGGGAATTCACCCCTCCACTTT. It codes for CASSLVAGQGNSPLHF.